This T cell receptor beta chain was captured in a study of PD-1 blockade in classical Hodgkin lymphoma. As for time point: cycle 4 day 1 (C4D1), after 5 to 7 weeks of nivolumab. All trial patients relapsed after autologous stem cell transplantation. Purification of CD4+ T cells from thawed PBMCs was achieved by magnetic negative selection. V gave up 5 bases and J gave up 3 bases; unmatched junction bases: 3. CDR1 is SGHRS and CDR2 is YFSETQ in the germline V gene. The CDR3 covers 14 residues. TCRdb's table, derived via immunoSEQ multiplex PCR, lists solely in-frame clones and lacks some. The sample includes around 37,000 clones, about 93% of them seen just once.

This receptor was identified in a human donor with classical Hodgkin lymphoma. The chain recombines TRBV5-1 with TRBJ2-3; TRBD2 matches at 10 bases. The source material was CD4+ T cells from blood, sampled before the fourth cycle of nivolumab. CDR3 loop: CASSASGRTDTQYF. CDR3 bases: TGCGCCAGCAGTGCTAGCGGGAGAACAGATACGCAGTATTTT.